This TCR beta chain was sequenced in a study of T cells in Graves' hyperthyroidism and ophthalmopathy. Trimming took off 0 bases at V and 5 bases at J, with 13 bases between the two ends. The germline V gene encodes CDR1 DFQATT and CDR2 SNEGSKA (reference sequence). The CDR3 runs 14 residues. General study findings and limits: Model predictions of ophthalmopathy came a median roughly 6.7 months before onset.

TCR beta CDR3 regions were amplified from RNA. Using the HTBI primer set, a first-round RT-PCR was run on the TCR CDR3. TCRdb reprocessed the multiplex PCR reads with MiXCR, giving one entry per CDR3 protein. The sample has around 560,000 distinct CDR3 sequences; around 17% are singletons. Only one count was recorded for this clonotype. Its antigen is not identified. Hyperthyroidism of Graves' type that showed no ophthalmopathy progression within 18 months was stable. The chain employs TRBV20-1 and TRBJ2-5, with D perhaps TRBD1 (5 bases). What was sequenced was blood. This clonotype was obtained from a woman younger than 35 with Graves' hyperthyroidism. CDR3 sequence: CSARDWGPSETQYF. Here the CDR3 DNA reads TGCAGTGCTAGAGATTGGGGCCCCTCCGAGACCCAGTACTTC.